Listed here is a single T cell receptor beta chain. This sample was taken from a study of T cell changes during pregnancy in multiple sclerosis. The protocol was immunoSEQ multiplex PCR, while the TCRdb copy is restricted to in-frame clones and leaves out a portion. The sample has some 60,000 clones, around 90% seen once. The sample in question was peripheral blood, obtained after pregnancy. The sequence derives from a female donor in good health, enrolled as a control in a pregnancy study.

CDR3 residues: CASSTRLAGTSTDTQYF. The CDR3 DNA reads TGTGCCAGTAGTACCCGACTAGCCGGGACGAGCACAGATACGCAGTATTTT. V usage is TRBV19 and J usage is TRBJ2-3; TRBD2 matches 7 bases. The trim removed 4 bases at V and 0 bases at J, leaving 10 bases unmatched. The CDR3 length is 17 residues. The germline V gene encodes CDR1 LNHDA and CDR2 SQIVND (reference sequence).